This T cell receptor beta chain was sequenced during a study of follicular helper T cells after annual influenza vaccination. Broader study findings: Plasmablast frequency change correlated with clonality change in ICOS+CD38+ cTfh.

TCRdb's copy holds only in-frame clones and misses some; the assay was immunoSEQ multiplex PCR. This sample carries roughly 5,700 clones, approximately 88% of them seen once, and the ten largest clones take about 2.5%. Germline-derived CDR1 and CDR2 are SSHAT and FNYEAQ (reference sequence). V lost 8 bases to trimming and J lost 6 bases, with 19 bases between them. This CDR3 spans 14 amino acids. As regards this clone: Its antigen is as yet unknown.

Stated time point: 2015-2016 season, 7 days after influenza vaccination. Before and after seasonal inactivated influenza vaccination, adults gave blood for sorting CD4 subsets for sequencing. Sorted cTfh were non-naive CD4+CXCR5+PD-1+, either ICOS+CD38+ or ICOS-CD38-. The specimen was CXCR5+ CD38- circulating T follicular helper cells from blood, collected 7 days after influenza vaccination. Subset given: circulating Tfh, non-naive CD4+CXCR5+PD-1+ (ICOS+CD38+ or ICOS-CD38-). This sequence was found in an adult who received the influenza vaccine. J is TRBJ1-1 and V is TRBV7-7, with D tentatively TRBD1 (6 bases). CDR3 sequence (DNA): TGTGCCAGCGCGATTAACAGGGAAAGTTCTGAAGCTTTCTTT. This sequence encodes CASAINRESSEAFF.